This TCR beta chain was identified in a study of response to subunit inactivated influenza vaccine. Using its own MiXCR run on the RT-PCR reads, TCRdb lists one record per CDR3 protein. Of 500,000 to 700,000 distinct CDR3 sequences in the sample, roughly 25% are singletons; the top ten hold roughly 2.8%. This clonotype was recorded a few times. This CDR3 is 14 amino acids long. V was pared by 5 bases and J by 4 bases, with 16 bases between. Germline CDR1 is SQVTM and CDR2 is ANQGSEA. These sequences were also reported in another study, on T cells expressing NK-cell markers. That publication notes: 5'RACE template switching built TCR beta cDNA with unique molecular identifiers. It was sorted CD3+CD56+NKG2C+, CD3+CD56+NKG2C- and CD3+CD56-NKG2C+ T cells that supplied the TCR beta repertoires. One of eight sequenced donors was HCMV-seronegative; the other seven were seropositive. In about six donors, dominant NKG2C+ clonotypes were roughly 1.0-8% of CD8+ T cells.

The sequencing here drew on CD4+ T cells sorted from PBMCs, taken 11 to 12 days after vaccination. V gene TRBV29-1 combines with J gene TRBJ2-3, with D perhaps TRBD1 (7 bases). The sequence was obtained from a man aged 50 to 60 who received an inactivated influenza vaccine. CDR3 in amino acids: CSVLRGDAPDTQYF. The CDR3, as DNA: TGCAGCGTTCTCAGGGGGGATGCCCCAGATACGCAGTATTTT.